This is a list of T cell receptor beta chains from one sample in a study of shared clonotypes between healthy human individuals. Sequenced by immunoSEQ multiplex PCR; TCRdb stores in-frame clones only, minus some. The repertoire includes around 2.1 million clones, approximately 96% of them detected once, and roughly 0.13% sits in the top ten. Sequenced: naive CD4+ T cells sorted from blood. These receptors all come from a man aged 18 to 29 in good health. CDR3s include the opening cysteine and the closing phenylalanine or tryptophan. Each record gives: CDR3 protein, CDR3 DNA, V gene, clone size, D gene, J gene. D genes are given only for firm matches. Expanded clones are given a class, and other clones once, few, many or no size at all.

CDR3aa: CASSRQGANTGELFF
CDR3nt: TGTGCCAGCAGCAGACAGGGGGCTAACACCGGGGAGCTGTTTTTT
v_gene: TRBV6-4
abundance: .
d_gene: TRBD1
j_gene: TRBJ2-2

CDR3aa: CASSYWAPGRETQYF
CDR3nt: TGTGCCAGCAGTTACTGGGCCCCGGGGAGAGAGACCCAGTACTTC
v_gene: TRBV6-5
abundance: .
d_gene: .
j_gene: TRBJ2-5

CDR3aa: CASSSGQFATNEKLFF
CDR3nt: TGTGCCAGCAGCTCCGGACAGTTTGCAACTAATGAAAAACTGTTTTTT
v_gene: TRBV7-9
abundance: once
d_gene: .
j_gene: TRBJ1-4

CDR3aa: CASSQGEGPGAHEAFF
CDR3nt: TGCGCCAGCAGCCAAGGGGAGGGCCCAGGGGCCCATGAAGCTTTCTTT
v_gene: TRBV4-1
abundance: .
d_gene: .
j_gene: TRBJ1-1

CDR3aa: CASSDGRVGANVLTF
CDR3nt: TGTGCCAGCAGCGACGGCAGGGTTGGGGCCAACGTCCTGACTTTC
v_gene: TRBV7-2
abundance: .
d_gene: .
j_gene: TRBJ2-6

CDR3aa: CASSQAGNRGETQYF
CDR3nt: TGCGCCAGCAGCCAAGCTGGGAACAGGGGAGAGACCCAGTACTTC
v_gene: TRBV4-1
abundance: .
d_gene: TRBD1
j_gene: TRBJ2-5

CDR3aa: CASTISYEQYF
CDR3nt: TGTGCCAGCACCATCTCCTACGAGCAGTACTTC
v_gene: TRBV6-4
abundance: .
d_gene: .
j_gene: TRBJ2-7

CDR3aa: CASSVGPVPSNYGYTF
CDR3nt: TGTGCCAGCAGCGTAGGCCCAGTTCCTTCTAACTATGGCTACACCTTC
v_gene: TRBV9
abundance: .
d_gene: .
j_gene: TRBJ1-2

CDR3aa: CASSLFKGAGQPQHF
CDR3nt: TGTGCCAGCAGCTTATTCAAAGGGGCAGGTCAGCCCCAGCATTTT
v_gene: TRBV7-8
abundance: .
d_gene: .
j_gene: TRBJ1-5

CDR3aa: CATSSDPYEQYF
CDR3nt: TGTGCCACCTCTTCGGATCCCTACGAGCAGTACTTC
v_gene: TRBV28
abundance: .
d_gene: .
j_gene: TRBJ2-7

CDR3aa: CASSNYRAGGDPF
CDR3nt: TGTGCCAGCAGCAATTACAGGGCTGGGGGGGATCCTTTT
v_gene: TRBV21-1
abundance: .
d_gene: .
j_gene: TRBJ1-5

CDR3aa: CASSLGTETQYF
CDR3nt: TGTGCCAGCAGCTTAGGGACAGAGACGCAGTATTTT
v_gene: TRBV11-3
abundance: .
d_gene: .
j_gene: TRBJ2-3

CDR3aa: CASSIQGGGYEQYF
CDR3nt: TGTGCCAGTAGTATTCAGGGAGGTGGCTACGAGCAGTACTTC
v_gene: TRBV19
abundance: once
d_gene: .
j_gene: TRBJ2-7

CDR3aa: CASTSHGGPSGNTIYF
CDR3nt: TGTGCCAGCACCTCCCACGGAGGCCCCTCTGGAAACACCATATATTTT
v_gene: TRBV28
abundance: .
d_gene: .
j_gene: TRBJ1-3

CDR3aa: CASSPWTENYGYTF
CDR3nt: TGTGCCAGCAGTCCGTGGACTGAAAACTATGGCTACACCTTC
v_gene: TRBV25-1
abundance: .
d_gene: .
j_gene: TRBJ1-2

CDR3aa: CASSQREMSYNEQFF
CDR3nt: TGTGCCAGCTCCCAGCGGGAGATGTCCTACAATGAGCAGTTCTTC
v_gene: TRBV25-1
abundance: .
d_gene: TRBD2
j_gene: TRBJ2-1

CDR3aa: CASSLLNTEAFF
CDR3nt: TGTGCCAGCAGTTTATTAAACACTGAAGCTTTCTTT
v_gene: TRBV28
abundance: .
d_gene: .
j_gene: TRBJ1-1

CDR3aa: CASSRGLAGGEQYF
CDR3nt: TGTGCCAGCAGCCGTGGACTAGCGGGGGGCGAGCAGTACTTC
v_gene: TRBV6-5
abundance: .
d_gene: TRBD2
j_gene: TRBJ2-7

CDR3aa: CASSSQPGTVNQPQHF
CDR3nt: TGTGCCAGCAGTTCACAACCCGGGACAGTCAATCAGCCCCAGCATTTT
v_gene: TRBV7-2
abundance: .
d_gene: TRBD1
j_gene: TRBJ1-5

CDR3aa: CASSVGTGGGQETQYF
CDR3nt: TGTGCCAGCAGCGTAGGGACAGGGGGCGGCCAAGAGACCCAGTACTTC
v_gene: TRBV9
abundance: once
d_gene: TRBD1
j_gene: TRBJ2-5

CDR3aa: CASSFRTGLRVSLHF
CDR3nt: TGTGCCAGCAGTTTTAGGACAGGACTAAGAGTGTCCCTCCACTTT
v_gene: TRBV28
abundance: few
d_gene: TRBD1
j_gene: TRBJ1-6

CDR3aa: CSVVGQGGYGELFF
CDR3nt: TGCAGCGTCGTAGGACAGGGGGGATACGGGGAGCTGTTTTTT
v_gene: TRBV29-1
abundance: .
d_gene: TRBD1
j_gene: TRBJ2-2

CDR3aa: CASRQTVNYGYTF
CDR3nt: TGTGCCAGCAGGCAGACTGTTAACTATGGCTACACCTTC
v_gene: TRBV19
abundance: .
d_gene: .
j_gene: TRBJ1-2

CDR3aa: CASSEGTGLFF
CDR3nt: TGTGCCAGCAGTGAAGGGACAGGGTTGTTCTTC
v_gene: TRBV6-1
abundance: .
d_gene: TRBD1
j_gene: TRBJ2-1

CDR3aa: CASSDSYEQYF
CDR3nt: TGCGCCAGCAGTGACTCCTACGAGCAGTACTTC
v_gene: TRBV10-1
abundance: .
d_gene: .
j_gene: TRBJ2-7

CDR3aa: CASSDATGGYGYTF
CDR3nt: TGCGCCAGCAGCGACGCTACCGGGGGCTATGGCTACACCTTC
v_gene: TRBV5-1
abundance: .
d_gene: .
j_gene: TRBJ1-2

CDR3aa: CASSLARGPTYEQYF
CDR3nt: TGTGCCAGCAGCTTAGCTAGGGGGCCTACCTACGAGCAGTACTTC
v_gene: TRBV7-9
abundance: .
d_gene: TRBD1
j_gene: TRBJ2-7

CDR3aa: CASSLAGSHHSGNTIYF
CDR3nt: TGTGCCAGCAGCTTAGCCGGCAGCCACCACTCTGGAAACACCATATATTTT
v_gene: TRBV7-2
abundance: .
d_gene: .
j_gene: TRBJ1-3

CDR3aa: CASSARGLAETQYF
CDR3nt: TGTGCCAGCAGCGCCAGGGGCTTGGCAGAGACCCAGTACTTC
v_gene: TRBV9
abundance: .
d_gene: .
j_gene: TRBJ2-5

CDR3aa: CASSLVVDEQYF
CDR3nt: TGCGCCAGCAGCTTGGTTGTAGACGAGCAGTACTTC
v_gene: TRBV5-1
abundance: .
d_gene: .
j_gene: TRBJ2-7

CDR3aa: CASSQELAGHGSSTDTQYF
CDR3nt: TGCGCCAGCAGCCAAGAACTAGCGGGACATGGTTCTAGCACAGATACGCAGTATTTT
v_gene: TRBV4-3
abundance: .
d_gene: TRBD2
j_gene: TRBJ2-3

CDR3aa: CAHRGDVTGELFF
CDR3nt: TGTGCTCACAGGGGGGACGTCACCGGGGAGCTGTTTTTT
v_gene: TRBV10-3
abundance: .
d_gene: TRBD1
j_gene: TRBJ2-2

CDR3aa: CASSLTWGKLFF
CDR3nt: TGTGCCAGCAGCTTAACGTGGGGAAAACTGTTTTTT
v_gene: TRBV7-2
abundance: .
d_gene: .
j_gene: TRBJ1-4

CDR3aa: CASSARTSGFTDTQYF
CDR3nt: TGTGCCAGCAGCGCCAGGACTAGCGGATTCACAGATACGCAGTATTTT
v_gene: TRBV11-3
abundance: .
d_gene: TRBD2
j_gene: TRBJ2-3

CDR3aa: CATSRAGGESSYEQYF
CDR3nt: TGTGCCACCAGCAGAGCAGGGGGCGAGAGCTCCTACGAGCAGTACTTC
v_gene: TRBV15
abundance: .
d_gene: TRBD1
j_gene: TRBJ2-7

CDR3aa: CASSLGGTVGSYEQYF
CDR3nt: TGTGCCAGCAGTTTAGGTGGGACGGTCGGCTCCTACGAGCAGTACTTC
v_gene: TRBV28
abundance: .
d_gene: .
j_gene: TRBJ2-7

CDR3aa: CASSLFPGMNNEQFF
CDR3nt: TGTGCCAGCAGCTTATTTCCGGGCATGAACAATGAGCAGTTCTTC
v_gene: TRBV7-2
abundance: .
d_gene: .
j_gene: TRBJ2-1

CDR3aa: CASSLGIGNSGTEAFF
CDR3nt: TGTGCCAGCAGCTTAGGGATTGGGAACTCTGGGACTGAAGCTTTCTTT
v_gene: TRBV7-3
abundance: .
d_gene: .
j_gene: TRBJ1-1

CDR3aa: CASSPGGDQPQHF
CDR3nt: TGCGCCAGCTCTCCTGGGGGAGATCAGCCCCAGCATTTT
v_gene: TRBV10-2
abundance: few
d_gene: .
j_gene: TRBJ1-5

CDR3aa: CAWSGTSGTGQYF
CDR3nt: TGTGCCTGGAGTGGGACTAGCGGGACGGGGCAGTACTTC
v_gene: TRBV30
abundance: .
d_gene: TRBD2
j_gene: TRBJ2-7

CDR3aa: CASSLGGRNTGELFF
CDR3nt: TGCGCCAGCAGCTTGGGGGGACGGAACACCGGGGAGCTGTTTTTT
v_gene: TRBV5-1
abundance: .
d_gene: .
j_gene: TRBJ2-2

CDR3aa: CASSLWDGGEKLFF
CDR3nt: TGTGCCAGCAGCTTGTGGGACGGGGGTGAAAAACTGTTTTTT
v_gene: TRBV5-4
abundance: .
d_gene: .
j_gene: TRBJ1-4

CDR3aa: CASSGPGGPNSPLHF
CDR3nt: TGTGCCAGCAGTGGCCCAGGAGGGCCCAATTCACCCCTCCACTTT
v_gene: TRBV6-5
abundance: .
d_gene: .
j_gene: TRBJ1-6

CDR3aa: CASSPRTSIYEQYF
CDR3nt: TGTGCCAGCAGCCCTCGGACTAGCATCTACGAGCAGTACTTC
v_gene: TRBV9
abundance: once
d_gene: TRBD2
j_gene: TRBJ2-7

CDR3aa: CASSPRPGDLDEQYF
CDR3nt: TGTGCCAGCTCACCACGGCCAGGGGATCTGGACGAGCAGTACTTC
v_gene: TRBV18
abundance: .
d_gene: .
j_gene: TRBJ2-7